Each of the 17 T cell receptor beta chains below was sequenced from the same sample in a study of response to subunit inactivated influenza vaccine. MiXCR, applied by TCRdb to the RT-PCR reads, yields one record per CDR3 protein. The sample holds approximately 490,000 distinct CDR3 sequences; approximately 7.2% are singletons and the top ten take approximately 14%. This material consisted of PBMCs from blood, taken approximately 25 months after vaccination. Every receptor here comes from a man between 50 and 75 years old who received an inactivated influenza vaccine.

At least ten counts were recorded for this clonotype. The chain recombines TRBV2 with TRBJ2-3; 14 bases fit TRBD2. V shed 6 bases and J 0 bases; nucleotides not matched to a gene: 11. The CDR3 is 19 residues long. Germline CDR1 SNHLY, CDR2 FYNNEI. CDR3 amino acids: CASSWPGTSGGFSTDTQYF. The CDR3 DNA is TGTGCCAGCAGCTGGCCCGGGACTAGCGGGGGATTTAGCACAGATACGCAGTATTTT.

This clonotype was observed many times. The chain uses TRBV2 and TRBJ2-2; D gene unclear. Trimming pared 2 bases from V and 5 bases from J, leaving 15 bases between. This CDR3 comprises 16 residues. The germline CDR1 and CDR2 sequences are SNHLY and FYNNEI. DNA for the CDR3: TGTGCCAGCAGTGAAAAATTCTCCCAGGTGACCGGGGAGCTGTTTTTT. It specifies CASSEKFSQVTGELFF.

This clonotype has more than one count but fewer than ten. The gene calls are TRBV15 and TRBJ2-7; TRBD1 agrees at 10 bases. Trimming took 4 bases from V and 3 from J; bases not matched to a gene: 3. The germline CDR1 and CDR2 sequences are LNHNV and YYDKDF (reference sequence). The CDR3 is 14 residues long. In nucleotides, the CDR3 is TGTGCCACCAGCACAGGGACAGGGGTCTACGAGCAGTACTTC. Its translation is CATSTGTGVYEQYF.

The V call is TRBV6-1, the J call TRBJ1-2; 9 bases match TRBD1. Germline V CDR1 and CDR2: MNHNS, SASEGT. Losses at the gene ends were 6 bases for V and 0 bases for J; bases not matched to a gene: 5. This CDR3 contains 15 residues. In nucleotides, the CDR3 is TGTGCCAGCAGACGGGACAGGGAGGCTAACTATGGCTACACCTTC. This sequence encodes CASRRDREANYGYTF.

This clonotype has only a few counts. The chain's CDR3 is CAISPGTSYGYTF. DNA for the CDR3: TGTGCCATCAGTCCCGGGACCTCCTATGGCTACACCTTC. The chain is built from TRBV10-3 and TRBJ1-2; possible D gene TRBD1, 5 bases. Germline V gene sequence: CDR1 ENHRY, CDR2 SYGVKD. V lost 5 bases and J 4 bases, leaving 11 bases between the germline ends. The CDR3 is 13 residues long.

The table lists this clonotype with many counts. The chain employs TRBV12-3 or TRBV12-4 and TRBJ1-3, with D possibly matching TRBD1 (5 bases). Trimming took off 6 bases at V and 0 bases at J, with 12 bases between the two ends. This CDR3 has 15 residues. Here the CDR3 reads CASRGAGSSGNTIYF. In DNA, the CDR3 is TGTGCCAGCAGGGGAGCAGGGAGCTCTGGAAACACCATATATTTT.

This clonotype was found a few times. V gene TRBV5-5 combines with J gene TRBJ2-1; D is unclear. This CDR3 has 15 amino acids. The germline V gene encodes CDR1 SGHKS and CDR2 YYEKEE (reference sequence). With 4 bases removed from V and 0 bases from J, the gap between germline ends came to 11 bases. The CDR3 DNA sequence: TGTGCCAGCAGCCGCGACTCCAGCTCCTACAATGAGCAGTTCTTC. This sequence encodes CASSRDSSSYNEQFF.

This clonotype appeared a few times. The genes are TRBV28 and TRBJ2-7; 9 nucleotides line up with TRBD1. CDR3 length equals 16 residues. The germline gives CDR1 MDHEN, CDR2 SYDVKM. The trim removed 5 bases at V and 2 bases at J, leaving 10 bases unmatched. The CDR3 spells CASSPLVGTGPYEQYF. Here the CDR3 DNA reads TGTGCCAGCAGTCCGTTAGTCGGGACAGGGCCCTACGAGCAGTACTTC.

The chain has TRBV9 and TRBJ2-3; weak D call: TRBD2 (5 bases). V lost 0 bases and J 5 bases, leaving 13 bases between the germline ends. This CDR3 has 15 amino acids. Germline V CDR1 and CDR2: SGDLS, YYNGEE. The CDR3: CASSVAGGLKDTQYF. In nucleotides, the CDR3 is TGTGCCAGCAGCGTAGCTGGAGGCCTAAAAGATACGCAGTATTTT. Combining the CDR3 with reference TRBV9 and TRBJ2-3 gives the whole variable domain DSGVTQTPKHLITATGQRVTLRCSPRSGDLSVYWYQQSLDQGLQFLIQYYNGEERAKGNILERFSAQQFPDLHSELNLSSLELGDSALYFCASSVAGGLKDTQYFGPGTRLTVL.

This clonotype has ten or more counts. The chain links TRBV20-1 to TRBJ1-5; TRBD1 matches at 7 bases. The CDR3 is 14 residues long. Germline V CDR1 and CDR2: DFQATT, SNEGSKA (reference sequence). J was trimmed by 0 bases and V by 7 bases; bases with no gene match: 6. Written as DNA, the CDR3 is TGCAGTGGATTACAGGGGATTAGCAATCAGCCCCAGCATTTT. It codes for CSGLQGISNQPQHF.

This clonotype was detected many times. The V and J genes are TRBV4-1 and TRBJ2-6; D not certain. Germline-derived CDR1 and CDR2 are MGHRA and YSYEKL. The CDR3 covers 15 residues. Trimming left V 5 bases short and J 0 bases short, with 8 bases between. CDR3 amino acids: CASSLADSGANVLTF. The CDR3 DNA sequence: TGCGCCAGCAGCTTAGCAGACTCTGGGGCCAACGTCCTGACTTTC.

This clonotype occurred many times. The chain has TRBV20-1 and TRBJ1-2; a possible D gene is TRBD1 (6 bases). CDR3 length: 14 amino acids. The germline CDR1 and CDR2 sequences are DFQATT and SNEGSKA (reference sequence). Trimming removed 3 bases from V and 7 bases from J, with 18 bases in between. This CDR3 is CSARYYREASGYTF. CDR3 in DNA: TGCAGTGCTAGGTACTACAGGGAGGCTAGTGGCTACACCTTC.

Comments on this clonotype: Germline and junction disagree at one end, which may indicate a read error. The chain combines TRBV29-1 with TRBJ2-7; 8 bases align to TRBD1. This CDR3 spans 11 amino acids. The germline CDR1 and CDR2 sequences are SQVTM and ANQGSEA. The CDR3, as DNA: TGCAGCGCCGACAGGGGTCACGAGCGGTACTTC. Translation: CSADRGHERYF.

This clonotype came up many times. The rearrangement uses TRBV6-1 and TRBJ1-2, with D unresolved. In germline, CDR1 is MNHNS, CDR2 SASEGT. This CDR3 spans 14 amino acids. V gave up 1 base and J gave up 1 base, with 7 bases separating them. CDR3 sequence reads: CASSEGGSNYGYTF. The DNA of the CDR3 is TGTGCCAGCAGTGAAGGTGGGAGTAACTATGGCTACACCTTC.

This clonotype was seen a few times. V and J are TRBV28 and TRBJ1-2; 7 bases agree with TRBD1. V dropped 8 bases and J dropped 3; count of bases not matched to a gene: 9. The CDR3 runs to 14 residues. Germline V gene lookup returns CDR1 MDHEN and CDR2 SYDVKM. In DNA, the CDR3 is TGTGCCAGCGAGGAAGGGGGCATCGACTATGGCTACACCTTC. Translated: CASEEGGIDYGYTF.

Ten or more counts support this clonotype. The J gene is TRBJ2-2, the V gene TRBV11-3; D gene unclear. CDR1 and CDR2 (germline): SGHNT, YENEEA. The CDR3 runs 16 residues. V shed 2 bases and J shed 2 bases, with 12 bases lying between them. For the CDR3, the DNA is TGTGCCAGCAGCTTATTTGGGTCGGCAAACACCGGGGAGCTGTTTTTT. Residues: CASSLFGSANTGELFF.

Many counts were recorded for this clonotype. The V and J genes are TRBV19 and TRBJ2-5; D remains ambiguous. The CDR3 runs 13 residues. Trimming took 3 bases from V and 7 from J, leaving 12 bases between them. CDR1 and CDR2 (germline): LNHDA, SQIVND (reference sequence). The CDR3 DNA follows: TGTGCCAGTAGTATCGATAGAATTGGGACCCAGTACTTC. This gives the protein CASSIDRIGTQYF.